This T cell receptor (beta chain) was captured by sequencing in a study of OX40 agonist ivuxolimab in advanced cancers. Study-level points and caveats: By week 6 at 0.1 to 3.0 mg/kg, blood CD4+ and CD8+ T cells had expanded clonally. In the 0.1-3.0 mg/kg groups, partial responders showed among the lowest expansion.

As to this clone: Its antigen is not identified.

TCRdb's table, derived via immunoSEQ multiplex PCR, lists solely in-frame clones and lacks some. The repertoire has 77,000 or so clones, 90% of them found once; the top ten carry 1.5% to 2%. This CDR3 has 15 amino acids. Germline trimming cut 0 bases from V and 5 bases from J; bases unmatched to any gene: 7. Germline V gene lookup returns CDR1 SGHRS and CDR2 YFSETQ. The V gene is TRBV5-1, the J gene TRBJ1-1, with 7 nucleotides matching TRBD1. This sequence originates from an adult with an advanced solid tumor such as melanoma, head and neck, liver or kidney cancer. Here the sequenced sample was CD4+ or CD8+ T cells sorted from blood, taken in a trial of the OX40 agonist ivuxolimab. The CDR3 sequence is CASSLGDRVGTEAFF. CDR3 coding DNA: TGCGCCAGCAGCTTGGGCGACAGGGTAGGTACTGAAGCTTTCTTT.